This T cell receptor (delta chain) was found in a study of Vδ1+ human thymocytes. With respect to this clone: Its cognate antigen is unknown.

Points from the study as a whole: Bulk repertoire data may be misinterpreted because of unexpected Vdelta2 sequences. Unlike peripheral blood Vdelta1+ controls, thymic delta-chain sequences included around 18% Vdelta2 and few Vdelta3. Many TRG clonotypes were shared between donors; TRD repertoires were essentially private. Thymic TRG and TRD repertoires appeared highly polyclonal.

The template was reverse-transcribed extracted RNA. Multiplex PCR used pooled V-gene forward primers and a constant-region reverse primer to amplify CDR3s. TCRdb redid the clone calls on the multiplex PCR reads with CATT. The repertoire holds roughly 76,000 delta-chain clones, with 30% to 45% as singletons. The trim removed 0 bases at V and 0 bases at J, leaving 10 bases unmatched. CDR1 is TSWWSYY and CDR2 is QGS in the germline V gene. The CDR3 is made up of 18 amino acids. Alphabeta T cells were depleted, then CD3+ Vdelta1+ Vdelta2- thymocytes were FACS-sorted. The sample was Vdelta1+ gamma-delta thymocytes from the thymus. The subset is: FACS-sorted CD3+ TCRalphabeta- TCRVdelta1+ TCRVdelta2- thymocytes. The V call is TRDV1, the J call TRDJ1, with 7 positions matching TRDD3. This clonotype was sampled from a boy younger than two who had congenital heart surgery. The CDR3 here is CALGELGYWGHNTDKLIF. The CDR3 DNA reads as TGTGCTCTTGGGGAACTAGGGTACTGGGGCCATAACACCGATAAACTCATCTTT.